The TCR beta chain under discussion was sequenced for a study of blood T cell repertoires in COVID-19. In the study overall: There were acute and convalescent COVID-19 samples, and they came from the United States, Italy and Spain. The cDNA or gDNA used as material had been derived from T cells, B-cell-depleted T cells, or PBMCs.

Clinical history reported by participants formed the basis on which cohorts were assigned. The CDR3 length is 13 residues. V gave up 5 bases and J gave up 7 bases, with 14 bases separating them. Authors' data handling: Nucleated cell number was recorded as an estimate derived from reference gene primer amplification. Using immunoSEQ multiplex PCR, the repertoire was profiled, and TCRdb retains in-frame clones only, with some absent. V and J calls and clone size come straight from that table; D and trimming were deduced from the DNA. The sample records a few hundred thousand clones, 70% to 90% being singletons.

The clonotype originates from a man aged 25 to 40 who had recovered from COVID-19. The material sequenced was PBMCs or T cells enriched from blood (not recorded which). The V and J genes are TRBV12-3 or TRBV12-4 and TRBJ1-2; D remains unclear. DNA for the CDR3: TGTGCCAGCAGTCGGCGGGGTGAGTCTGGCTACACCTTC. Translating it yields CASSRRGESGYTF.